The 28 T cell receptor beta chains in this list originate from one sample, sequenced in a study of PD-1 blockade in classical Hodgkin lymphoma. TCRdb keeps only in-frame clones here, not all; method: immunoSEQ multiplex PCR. Of roughly 70,000 clones listed, 60% to 80% were seen once; the top ten hold less than 9.5%. Relapse was seen in all patients after autologous stem cell transplantation, and brentuximab vedotin exposure was variable. The specimen was peripheral blood mononuclear cells (PBMCs), collected before the second cycle of nivolumab. Source of these receptors: a human donor with classical Hodgkin lymphoma.

The chain joins TRBV7-6 to TRBJ2-7; no firm D call. The germline CDR1 and CDR2 sequences are SGHVS and FNYEAQ. The CDR3 is 12 amino acids. Trimming shortened V by 5 bases and J by 0 bases, and 5 bases separated the two germline ends. The CDR3 DNA sequence: TGTGCCAGCAGCCACGCCTCCTACGAGCAGTACTTC. This encodes CASSHASYEQYF.

This clone was seen a few times. The rearrangement links TRBV7-9 to TRBJ2-3, with TRBD2 identical over 8 bases. Germline CDR1 is SEHNR and CDR2 is FQNEAQ (reference sequence). V shed 4 bases, J shed 3 bases, and the junction held 6 bases outside the gene matches. This CDR3 comprises 15 residues. CDR3: CASSWSGSITDTQYF. The DNA of the CDR3 is TGTGCCAGCAGCTGGAGCGGGAGTATAACAGATACGCAGTATTTT.

CDR3 nucleotide sequence: TGTGCCACCGGGACAGACTACGAGCAGTACTTC. This sequence encodes CATGTDYEQYF. This rearrangement joins TRBV28 to TRBJ2-7; TRBD1 matches at 7 bases. J was trimmed by 3 bases and V by 10 bases; bases with no gene match: 3. This CDR3 has 11 residues. Germline values: CDR1 MDHEN, CDR2 SYDVKM.

The chain combines TRBV5-1 with TRBJ2-1; the D call may be TRBD1 or TRBD2 (5 bases each). V was pared by 4 bases and J by 7 bases, with 21 bases between. Germline assignment: CDR1 SGHRS and CDR2 YFSETQ. The CDR3 spans 16 residues. The CDR3 nucleotides read TGCGCCAGCAGCATCTTAGGGACCCGAGTGGGGAATGAGCAGTTCTTC. Its protein product is CASSILGTRVGNEQFF.

The chain is built from TRBV25-1 and TRBJ2-3; 9 positions agree with TRBD1. Germline V CDR1 and CDR2: MGHDK, SYGVNS. The V and J ends lost 3 bases and 6 bases, in that order; junction bases with no gene match: 4. The CDR3 runs to 14 residues. The CDR3 sequence: CASSDWTGVDTQYF. In nucleotides, the CDR3 is TGTGCCAGCAGTGACTGGACAGGGGTGGATACGCAGTATTTT.

The gene calls are TRBV7-8 and TRBJ2-7; TRBD1 agrees at 7 bases. Per germline, CDR1 SGHVS and CDR2 FQNEAQ. CDR3 length equals 15 residues. The V gene end was trimmed by 1 base and the J gene end by 2 bases; junction bases not matched to a gene: 5. CDR3 sequence reads: CASSLDRTGPYEQYF. The CDR3 DNA reads TGTGCCAGCAGCTTAGATAGGACAGGCCCCTACGAGCAGTACTTC. Together with reference TRBV7-8 and TRBJ2-7, the CDR3 gives the full variable domain: GAGVSQSPRYKVAKRGQDVALRCDPISGHVSLFWYQQALGQGPEFLTYFQNEAQLDKSGLPSDRFFAERPEGSVSTLKIQRTQQEDSAVYLCASSLDRTGPYEQYFGPGTRLTVT.

This clone was observed once. The chain recombines TRBV7-3 with TRBJ2-6; maybe TRBD2 (6 bases). From germline, CDR1 is SGHTA and CDR2 FQGTGA. CDR3 size: 19 residues. With 2 bases removed from V and 0 bases from J, the gap between germline ends came to 17 bases. CDR3 nucleotide sequence: TGTGCCAGCAGCTTAGCCGCTGAACTAGCCTCCTCTGGGGCCAACGTCCTGACTTTC. Protein: CASSLAAELASSGANVLTF.

V usage is TRBV19 and J usage is TRBJ1-5; D is unclear. Germline CDR1 reads LNHDA; CDR2 reads SQIVND (reference sequence). This CDR3 has 14 residues. Trimming cost V 7 bases and J 0 bases, with 10 bases left between them. Here the CDR3 DNA reads TGTGCCAGTAAAGGAGAGTATAGCAATCAGCCCCAGCATTTT. Encoded protein: CASKGEYSNQPQHF.

The chain joins TRBV4-1 to TRBJ2-1; D ambiguous. Trimming removed 1 base at V and 0 bases at J, with 7 bases between. Germline CDR1 is MGHRA and CDR2 is YSYEKL. This CDR3 has 15 residues. The CDR3 region is CASSQVGYSYNEQFF. DNA of the CDR3: TGCGCCAGCAGCCAAGTCGGGTACTCCTACAATGAGCAGTTCTTC.

The gene calls are TRBV7-9 and TRBJ2-3; D is possibly TRBD1 (5 bases). This CDR3 comprises 16 residues. The germline V gene has CDR1 SEHNR and CDR2 FQNEAQ (reference sequence). Deletions cut 4 bases from V and 0 bases from J, with 14 bases between. CDR3: CASSSLQDTSTDTQYF. The CDR3 DNA reads as TGTGCCAGCAGCTCTTTACAGGACACTAGCACAGATACGCAGTATTTT.

The chain joins TRBV18 to TRBJ2-7; 8 nucleotides align to TRBD1. The CDR3 consists of 13 residues. Germline V CDR1 and CDR2: KGHSH, LQKENI. The V gene end was trimmed by 3 bases and the J gene end by 8 bases; junction bases not matched to a gene: 6. CDR3 protein: CASSPGQVGKQYF. The CDR3 DNA reads as TGTGCCAGCTCACCGGGACAGGTGGGCAAGCAGTACTTC.

V gene TRBV14 combines with J gene TRBJ1-1; D is unclear. Germline V lookup: CDR1 SGHDN, CDR2 FVKESK. This CDR3 is built from 13 residues. The ends were cut back, 4 bases at V and 0 bases at J, with 6 bases in the middle. The chain's CDR3 is CASSLFLNTEAFF. CDR3 sequence (DNA): TGTGCCAGCAGCCTCTTTTTGAACACTGAAGCTTTCTTT. Full variable domain (missing parts from reference TRBV14 and TRBJ1-1): EAGVTQFPSHSVIEKGQTVTLRCDPISGHDNLYWYRRVMGKEIKFLLHFVKESKQDESGMPNNRFLAERTGGTYSTLKVQPAELEDSGVYFCASSLFLNTEAFFGQGTRLTVV.

This chain links TRBV10-3 with TRBJ2-1; 12 positions match TRBD1. The length of the CDR3 is 15 residues. Trimming removed 6 bases from V and 5 bases from J; junction bases left unmatched: 5. Germline CDR1 and CDR2: ENHRY and SYGVKD. The CDR3 DNA is TGTGCCATCAGACGGGACAGGGGGCGCGACAATGAGCAGTTCTTC. Its translation is CAIRRDRGRDNEQFF.

The V call is TRBV11-2, the J call TRBJ2-1, with 7 bases fitting TRBD2. The trim removed 5 bases at V and 8 bases at J, leaving 18 bases unmatched. Germline-derived CDR1 and CDR2 are SGHAT and FQNNGV. The CDR3 is made up of 17 amino acids. CDR3 region: CASSPTRFGRMADEQFF. The CDR3 bases are TGTGCCAGCAGCCCCACAAGGTTCGGGAGGATGGCAGATGAGCAGTTCTTC.

This clone has more than one count but fewer than ten. The genes are TRBV30 and TRBJ2-2; D may be TRBD1 (6 bases). CDR1 and CDR2 (germline): GTSNPN, SVGIG (reference sequence). The CDR3 runs 13 residues. The V end lost 8 bases, the J end lost 0 bases, and 10 bases lay between the germline ends. CDR3 sequence (DNA): TGTGCCAAAAGGACAGCGAACACCGGGGAGCTGTTTTTT. Translating gives CAKRTANTGELFF.

There are a few counts of this clone. In DNA, the CDR3 is TGTGCCAGTAGTCAAGGACACTTGAACACTGAAGCTTTCTTT. Protein: CASSQGHLNTEAFF. The J gene is TRBJ1-1, the V gene TRBV19; possibly TRBD1 for D (5 bases). CDR1 is LNHDA and CDR2 is SQIVND in the germline V gene (reference sequence). This CDR3 is built from 14 residues. The germline V and J ends were trimmed by 5 bases and 0 bases, with 10 bases remaining between them.

The chain combines TRBV19 with TRBJ1-2, with TRBD1 identical over 12 bases. Germline loops: CDR1 LNHDA, CDR2 SQIVND (reference sequence). After removal of 7 bases from V and 8 bases from J, the junction contained 14 bases not matched to a gene. The CDR3 consists of 16 residues. The DNA of the CDR3 is TGTGCCAGTACCCCCCGGGACAGGGGGCTAATTGGGGGCTACACCTTC. Its translation is CASTPRDRGLIGGYTF.

This chain uses TRBV6-1 with TRBJ2-7; D is tentatively TRBD1 or TRBD2 (5 bases each). Germline V lookup: CDR1 MNHNS, CDR2 SASEGT. V dropped 3 bases and J dropped 2 bases, with 14 bases sitting between them. This CDR3 has 15 amino acids. The CDR3 region is CASSDFHGAAYEQYF. The CDR3 nucleotides are TGTGCCAGCAGTGATTTTCACGGGGCGGCCTACGAGCAGTACTTC.

CDR3 DNA sequence: TGCAGCGTTAATCGAGGGTCCAATGAAAAACTGTTTTTT. Encoded protein: CSVNRGSNEKLFF. The genes are TRBV29-1 and TRBJ1-4, with no clear D. The V gene lost 5 bases and the J gene lost 5 bases, with 12 bases spanning the gap. Per germline, CDR1 SQVTM and CDR2 ANQGSEA. This CDR3 spans 13 amino acids.

The chain is built from TRBV7-9 and TRBJ2-1; 13 positions match TRBD2. There are 16 residues in the CDR3. Germline CDR1 is SEHNR and CDR2 is FQNEAQ (reference sequence). J gave up 6 bases and V 5 bases, and 7 bases lay outside the gene matches. CDR3 DNA sequence: TGTGCCAGCAGCCGTCCGGGACTAGCGGGACGCAATGAGCAGTTCTTC. Protein product: CASSRPGLAGRNEQFF.

The gene calls are TRBV5-1 and TRBJ2-2; possibly TRBD2 for D (5 bases). Germline assignment: CDR1 SGHRS and CDR2 YFSETQ. The CDR3 runs 15 residues. V lost 0 bases and J 1 base, leaving 7 bases between the germline ends. For the CDR3, the DNA is TGCGCCAGCAGCTTGGCCGCGGGGAACACCGGGGAGCTGTTTTTT. It translates to CASSLAAGNTGELFF.

The chain joins TRBV5-1 to TRBJ2-7; TRBD1 is a possible D gene (5 bases). V was shortened by 5 bases and J by 0 bases, with 15 bases between the two germline ends. Germline CDR1 is SGHRS and CDR2 is YFSETQ. The CDR3 consists of 15 residues. The CDR3 DNA reads as TGCGCCAGCAGATTCCTGAAAGGGGTCTCCTACGAGCAGTACTTC. Its protein product is CASRFLKGVSYEQYF. Combining the CDR3 with reference TRBV5-1 and TRBJ2-7 gives the whole variable domain KAGVTQTPRYLIKTRGQQVTLSCSPISGHRSVSWYQQTPGQGLQFLFEYFSETQRNKGNFPGRFSGRQFSNSRSEMNVSTLELGDSALYLCASRFLKGVSYEQYFGPGTRLTVT.

To note about this clone: The DNA is left out, because the CDR3 cannot be placed on it with certainty; the CDR3 is given as TCRdb lists it. J is TRBJ1-2 and V is TRBV5-4. The CDR3 totals 14 residues, both ends included. CDR1 is SGHNT, CDR2 YYREEE, per germline (reference sequence). CDR3 protein: CASSNAGTVGGGTF.

At least ten counts were recorded for this clone. The J gene is TRBJ1-4, the V gene TRBV4-1, with D tentatively TRBD1 (5 bases). Germline V gene lookup returns CDR1 MGHRA and CDR2 YSYEKL. CDR3 length equals 15 residues. Trimming took off 1 base at V and 7 bases at J, with 13 bases between the two ends. Here the CDR3 DNA reads TGCGCCAGCAGCCAAGGATGGGGGAGTGGTGAAAAACTGTTTTTT. Translating it yields CASSQGWGSGEKLFF.

This clone turned up a few times. The V and J genes are TRBV28 and TRBJ1-2; the D is unclear. CDR1 is MDHEN, CDR2 SYDVKM, per germline. Trimming removed 5 bases at V and 3 bases at J, with 16 bases between. The CDR3 has 15 residues. CDR3 residues: CASSRGMLDHYGYTF. CDR3 nucleotides: TGTGCCAGCAGTCGCGGGATGCTAGACCACTATGGCTACACCTTC.

The V gene is TRBV5-1, the J gene TRBJ1-1; D is uncertain. CDR3 length equals 15 residues. Germline values: CDR1 SGHRS, CDR2 YFSETQ. V was shortened by 3 bases and J by 2 bases, with 14 bases between the two germline ends. Here the CDR3 reads CASSWGPGLNTEAFF. The CDR3 DNA follows: TGCGCCAGCAGCTGGGGTCCGGGCTTAAACACTGAAGCTTTCTTT.

The V call is TRBV11-2, the J call TRBJ2-3; D not certain. The V end was cut by 1 base, the J end by 4 bases, with 12 bases between. Germline V gene data show CDR1 as SGHAT and CDR2 as FQNNGV. This CDR3 spans 15 amino acids. Here the CDR3 DNA reads TGTGCCAGCAGCTTAGTAGGCGGCCGTTCAGATACGCAGTATTTT. Its protein product is CASSLVGGRSDTQYF.

CDR3 residues: CASSLDRAHEQYF. Here the CDR3 DNA reads TGTGCCAGCAGCCTAGACAGGGCCCACGAGCAGTACTTC. The chain recombines TRBV7-6 with TRBJ2-7, with 7 bases aligning to TRBD1. Germline CDR1 is SGHVS and CDR2 is FNYEAQ. With V trimmed by 5 bases and J by 5 bases, 6 bases remained unmatched. CDR3 length equals 13 residues.